This TCR beta chain emerged from a study of blood T cell repertoires in COVID-19. The overall study: Whether acute or convalescent, the COVID-19 samples came from the United States, Italy and Spain.

Assay used: immunoSEQ multiplex PCR; TCRdb lists only in-frame clones, some missing. There are approximately 120,000 clones in the sample; approximately 83% occur only once, and over 9.5% lies in the top ten. Germline V gene lookup returns CDR1 GTSNPN and CDR2 SVGIG (reference sequence). This CDR3 is 14 amino acids long. Unmatched junction bases numbered 7, after V lost 3 bases and J lost 9 bases. The sequence derives from a man aged 60 to 75 with acute or convalescent COVID-19. The sequencing sample was made of peripheral blood. The genes are TRBV30 and TRBJ1-6; 8 nucleotides align to TRBD1. The DNA for the CDR3 is TGTGCCTGGAGGGACAGGGAATTCGTTTCACCCCTCCACTTT. As protein: CAWRDREFVSPLHF.